Listed here are 9 T cell receptor beta chains from one sample, sequenced in a study of blood T cell repertoires in COVID-19. Produced via immunoSEQ multiplex PCR; TCRdb's table is partial and in-frame only. The sample holds around 60,000 clones, 72% seen once. Sequencing was performed on peripheral blood. Every receptor here comes from a woman between 70 and 85 years old with COVID-19, enrolled during active disease.

The chain is built from TRBV3-1 (or the pseudogene TRBV3-2) and TRBJ1-1; D remains unclear. V lost 4 bases and J lost 7, with 19 bases in between. Germline V gene lookup returns CDR1 LGHDT and CDR2 YNNKEL (reference sequence). This CDR3 region has 15 residues. The chain's CDR3 is CASSRAQNYDGEAFF. The CDR3 DNA reads as TGTGCCAGCAGCCGCGCACAGAATTATGATGGTGAAGCTTTCTTT.

The rearrangement joins TRBV19 to TRBJ2-1; 16 bases align to TRBD2. Germline values: CDR1 LNHDA, CDR2 SQIVND (reference sequence). V trimming: 2 bases; J trimming: 0 bases; junction bases outside the gene matches: 10. The CDR3 contains 21 residues. CDR3 sequence (DNA): TGTGCCAGTAGTATAACCCCACCGGGACTAGCGGGAGGGTTCTCCTACAATGAGCAGTTCTTC. Translating gives CASSITPPGLAGGFSYNEQFF.

CDR3 loop: CASSFRWTSGGSSYNEQFF. CDR3 sequence (DNA): TGTGCCAGCAGTTTTAGGTGGACTAGCGGGGGGAGCTCCTACAATGAGCAGTTCTTC. The rearrangement joins TRBV27 to TRBJ2-1; 14 bases match TRBD2. Germline CDR1 reads MNHEY; CDR2 reads SMNVEV (reference sequence). CDR3 size: 19 residues. Trimming took 3 bases from V and 0 from J; bases not matched to a gene: 7.

The table lists this clone with a count of one. V and J are TRBV9 and TRBJ2-1; the match to TRBD1 covers 7 bases. The CDR3 has 17 amino acids. Germline assignment: CDR1 SGDLS and CDR2 YYNGEE. J was trimmed by 0 bases and V by 0 bases; bases with no gene match: 6. CDR3: CASSVGIGGLSYNEQFF. For the CDR3, the DNA is TGTGCCAGCAGCGTAGGAATAGGGGGCCTCTCCTACAATGAGCAGTTCTTC.

The chain employs TRBV6-5 and TRBJ2-3, with TRBD1 as a possible D gene (5 bases). Germline V gene data show CDR1 as MNHEY and CDR2 as SVGAGI. The CDR3 totals 12 residues. V was trimmed by 7 bases and J by 6 bases, leaving 11 bases between them. CDR3 DNA: TGTGCCAGCAAGGCAGGGTGGGATACGCAGTATTTT. This codes for CASKAGWDTQYF.

The CDR3 DNA is TGTGCTAGTGGTTCGGTGTCCGGGACAGGGGGACTTCCATTCGGGGAGCTGTTTTTT. Its protein is CASGSVSGTGGLPFGELFF. The chain employs TRBV12-5 and TRBJ2-2; TRBD1 aligns across 11 bases. Unmatched junction bases numbered 17, after V lost 4 bases and J lost 7 bases. This CDR3 is built from 19 residues. Germline V gene data show CDR1 as LGHNT and CDR2 as FRNRAP.

V and J are TRBV5-1 and TRBJ2-3, with unresolved D. V lost 1 base and J 6 bases, leaving 12 bases between the germline ends. The CDR3 is 14 residues long. Germline V gives CDR1 SGHRS, CDR2 YFSETQ. CDR3 loop: CASSLRSQADTQYF. The DNA for the CDR3 is TGCGCCAGCAGCTTGCGGTCCCAGGCGGATACGCAGTATTTT.

The genes are TRBV7-3 and TRBJ2-1, with D unresolved. Germline values: CDR1 SGHTA, CDR2 FQGTGA. The CDR3 has 14 amino acids. Trimming left V 0 bases short and J 5 bases short, with 8 bases between. The CDR3 DNA reads TGTGCCAGCAGCTTAACGTCTAACCACAATGAGCAGTTCTTC. This sequence encodes CASSLTSNHNEQFF. Using reference TRBV7-3 and TRBJ2-1 for the parts outside the CDR3, the full variable domain is GAGVSQTPSNKVTEKGKYVELRCDPISGHTALYWYRQSLGQGPEFLIYFQGTGAADDSGLPNDRFFAVRPEGSVSTLKIQRTERGDSAVYLCASSLTSNHNEQFFGPGTRLTVL.

In this sample, this clone turned up once. The rearrangement links TRBV5-1 to TRBJ1-1, with 9 bases aligning to TRBD1. The V gene's germline CDR1 is SGHRS and CDR2 YFSETQ. V was clipped by 2 bases and J by 7 bases; unmatched bases: 3. This CDR3 spans 13 amino acids. Here the CDR3 DNA reads TGCGCCAGCAGCTTATCGACAGGGGGTGAAGCTTTCTTT. It specifies CASSLSTGGEAFF.